The TCR beta chain under discussion was sequenced for a study of blood T cell repertoires in COVID-19. On the study more broadly: PBMCs, B-cell-depleted T cells, or T cells were the source of the cDNA or gDNA that made up the material.

Recruits, aged roughly 18 to 90 years, lived in 20 to 30 US areas. Assignments of participants to cohorts depended upon their own reported clinical history. The germline V and J ends were trimmed by 4 bases and 4 bases, with 17 bases remaining between them. The length of the CDR3 is 16 residues. The germline V gene encodes CDR1 SGHRS and CDR2 YFSETQ. Here immunoSEQ multiplex PCR was the method, and the copy in TCRdb shows in-frame clones only, minus some. The sample lists about 280,000 clones, 87% occurring once. The sample comprised PBMCs or T cells enriched from blood (not recorded which). This sequence originates from a woman in her thirties or forties who had recovered from COVID-19. The V gene is TRBV5-1, the J gene TRBJ2-2; D possibly corresponds to TRBD2 (8 bases). The CDR3 spells CASSLVGRGPTGELFF. CDR3 nucleotides: TGCGCCAGCAGCCTAGTCGGGAGGGGGCCCACCGGGGAGCTGTTTTTT.